Following are 8 T cell receptor beta chains from one sample sequenced in a study of Tregs in tolerant kidney transplant recipients. Clones were read by immunoSEQ multiplex PCR, and TCRdb kept only the in-frame ones, dropping some. The sample lists 110,000 or so clones, around 91% seen once, with approximately 0.59% in the top ten. The source material was CD4+ T cells from blood. These receptors all stem from a human donor in good health.

This clone has only one observation. This rearrangement joins TRBV9 to TRBJ2-3, with D tentatively TRBD2 (6 bases). CDR1 is SGDLS, CDR2 YYNGEE, per germline. The CDR3 is 15 amino acids. V lost 1 base to trimming and J lost 3 bases, with 12 bases between them. CDR3 amino acids: CASSVSGVRTDTQYF. CDR3 sequence (DNA): TGTGCCAGCAGCGTATCGGGGGTTAGGACAGATACGCAGTATTTT.

The chain recombines TRBV7-9 with TRBJ2-7; the D is unclear. The CDR3 is 13 residues long. Germline V CDR1 and CDR2: SEHNR, FQNEAQ (reference sequence). Trimming pared 3 bases from V and 2 bases from J, leaving 8 bases between. The CDR3 region is CASSFRQAYEQYF. In DNA form, the CDR3 reads TGTGCCAGCAGCTTCCGGCAGGCCTACGAGCAGTACTTC.

The V and J genes are TRBV11-2 and TRBJ2-7, with a weak D call TRBD1 (5 bases). Trimming removed 2 bases from V and 0 bases from J, with 11 bases in between. This CDR3 spans 15 amino acids. The germline V gene has CDR1 SGHAT and CDR2 FQNNGV. The chain's CDR3 is CASSLRQRLSYEQYF. DNA of the CDR3: TGTGCCAGCAGCTTAAGACAGCGCCTCTCCTACGAGCAGTACTTC.

CDR3 amino acids: CASSLSRGTVNTEAFF. CDR3 bases: TGTGCCAGCAGCTTATCCAGGGGAACGGTGAACACTGAAGCTTTCTTT. This sequence joins TRBV11-1 and TRBJ1-1; D may be TRBD1 (6 bases). V lost 2 bases, J lost 0 bases, and 13 bases lay in between. CDR1 and CDR2 (germline): SGHAT, FQDESV (reference sequence). CDR3 length equals 16 residues.

The chain couples TRBV5-8 to TRBJ1-2, with D perhaps matching TRBD1 (5 bases). The CDR3 loop spans 14 amino acids. CDR1 is SGHTS and CDR2 is YDEGEE in the germline V gene. Deletions cut 2 bases from V and 8 bases from J, with 16 bases between. This CDR3 is CASSFRDGSRGYTF. The CDR3 DNA sequence: TGTGCCAGCAGCTTCCGGGACGGATCCAGGGGCTACACCTTC.

The CDR3 DNA is TGTGCCAGTAGGGATCGAGGGACTTCAACTAATGAAAAACTGTTTTTT. Its translation: CASRDRGTSTNEKLFF. This chain joins TRBV19 and TRBJ1-4; a possible D gene is TRBD1 (5 bases). The ends were cut back, 6 bases at V and 0 bases at J, with 14 bases in the middle. The CDR3 length is 16 residues. From germline, CDR1 is LNHDA and CDR2 SQIVND (reference sequence).

The chain couples TRBV15 to TRBJ2-7; TRBD1 matches 9 bases. In germline, CDR1 is LNHNV, CDR2 YYDKDF (reference sequence). V was clipped by 4 bases and J by 3 bases; unmatched bases: 10. This CDR3 has 16 residues. The CDR3 region has the DNA TGTGCCACCAGCAACCGAAAGGACAGGGGATACTACGAGCAGTACTTC. It is translated as CATSNRKDRGYYEQYF.

This chain links TRBV19 with TRBJ1-6; maybe TRBD1 (5 bases). The CDR3 consists of 13 residues. Trimming removed 8 bases at V and 4 bases at J, with 9 bases between. CDR1 LNHDA and CDR2 SQIVND come from the germline V gene (reference sequence). CDR3 loop: CASGTIYNSPLHF. The CDR3 DNA reads TGTGCCAGTGGGACGATATATAATTCACCCCTCCACTTT.